This T cell receptor beta chain was captured in a study of blood T cell repertoires in COVID-19. Study context: COVID-19 samples, acute and convalescent, were from the United States, Italy and Spain.

Per the study methods: Reference gene primer amplification gave nucleated cell count estimates. Repertoires were generated with immunoSEQ multiplex PCR, while TCRdb's copy carries only in-frame clones and drops some. The V and J calls and the clone size are those of that table, but D and trimming were determined from the DNA. Among some 160,000 clones listed, 60% to 80% were seen once. The TCR was taken from a man aged 50 to 59 with active or convalescent COVID-19. The sequenced material came from peripheral blood.

The CDR3 here is CASIEGTGGWYEQYF. The CDR3 DNA reads as TGTGCCAGCATAGAAGGGACAGGGGGCTGGTACGAGCAGTACTTC. This chain joins TRBV28 and TRBJ2-7; TRBD1 matches at 12 bases. With 7 bases clipped from V and 4 bases from J, the junction kept 8 bases outside the gene matches. The CDR3 spans 15 residues. The germline gives CDR1 MDHEN, CDR2 SYDVKM.